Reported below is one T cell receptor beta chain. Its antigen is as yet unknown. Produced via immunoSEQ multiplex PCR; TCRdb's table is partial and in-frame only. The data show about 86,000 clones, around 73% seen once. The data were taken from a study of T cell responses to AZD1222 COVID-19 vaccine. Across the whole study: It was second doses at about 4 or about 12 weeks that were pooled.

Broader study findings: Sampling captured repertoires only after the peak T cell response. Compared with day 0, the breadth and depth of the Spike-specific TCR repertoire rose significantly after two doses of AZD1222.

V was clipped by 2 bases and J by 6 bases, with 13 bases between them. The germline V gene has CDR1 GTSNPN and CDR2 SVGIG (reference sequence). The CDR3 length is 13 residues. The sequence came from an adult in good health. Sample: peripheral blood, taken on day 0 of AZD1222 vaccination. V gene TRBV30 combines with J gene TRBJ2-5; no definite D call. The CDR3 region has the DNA TGTGCCTGGAGTAATGGTAATCCGAAGACCCAGTACTTC. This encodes CAWSNGNPKTQYF.